The 21 T cell receptor beta chains listed next were all sequenced from one sample in a study of human T cells and chemical hapten exposure. MiXCR, run by TCRdb on the RACE reads, gives a single entry per CDR3 protein. The repertoire holds about 62,000 distinct CDR3 sequences, with about 7% as singletons. Noted time point: pre-sensitization, week 0. The treatment is: therapeutic diphenylcyclopropenone sensitization with weekly scalp DPC. This specimen consisted of whole blood, obtained in connection with sensitization to the hapten diphenylcyclopropenone (DPC). Source of these receptors: a woman younger than 45 with alopecia areata. Some clones in this sample may be carry-over from other donors' samples.

The V call is TRBV20-1, the J call TRBJ1-1, with unresolved D. The CDR3 sequence is 14 residues long. Germline V CDR1 and CDR2: DFQATT, SNEGSKA (reference sequence). V was trimmed by 6 bases and J by 1 base, leaving 15 bases between them. CDR3: CSAVRAPRNTEAFF. The CDR3 DNA reads TGCAGTGCCGTCCGGGCTCCTAGGAACACTGAAGCTTTCTTT.

At least ten counts were recorded for this clonotype. The genes are TRBV5-1 and TRBJ1-1, with D uncertain. V lost 5 bases and J lost 5, with 25 bases in between. The CDR3 length is 17 residues. CDR1 and CDR2 (germline): SGHRS, YFSETQ. For the CDR3, the DNA is TGCGCCAGCAGGTGGGATCGGTCCGGACGAGGACGGACTGAAGCTTTCTTT. Amino acids: CASRWDRSGRGRTEAFF.

This clonotype was picked up a small number of times. The rearrangement uses TRBV18 and TRBJ2-3; TRBD1 aligns across 12 bases. This CDR3 comprises 18 residues. Germline V gives CDR1 KGHSH, CDR2 LQKENI. Losses at the gene ends were 1 base for V and 6 bases for J; bases not matched to a gene: 11. The CDR3: CASSPLPPGTGGYDTQYF. The CDR3, as DNA: TGTGCCAGCTCACCACTGCCGCCGGGGACAGGGGGCTACGATACGCAGTATTTT.

Only a few counts were recorded for this clonotype. The V and J genes are TRBV30 and TRBJ1-5; 8 nucleotides agree with TRBD1. The CDR3 spans 17 residues. Germline CDR1 is GTSNPN and CDR2 is SVGIG (reference sequence). V was pared by 1 base and J by 6 bases, with 14 bases of the junction left unmatched. CDR3 sequence reads: CAWSGGQGERYGQPQHF. CDR3 DNA sequence: TGTGCCTGGAGTGGCGGACAGGGAGAAAGGTATGGTCAGCCCCAGCATTTT.

There are many counts of this clonotype. The CDR3 spells CASSQESRVTGELFF. The CDR3 DNA is TGTGCCAGCAGCCAAGAGAGCAGGGTTACCGGGGAGCTGTTTTTT. The genes are TRBV14 and TRBJ2-2; D perhaps matches TRBD1 (5 bases). The CDR3 runs to 15 residues. Deletions cut 0 bases from V and 5 bases from J, with 10 bases between. From germline, CDR1 is SGHDN and CDR2 FVKESK.

Ten or more counts support this clonotype. This chain links TRBV3-1 with TRBJ2-2; the D is unclear. Germline V gene sequence: CDR1 LGHDT, CDR2 YNNKEL (reference sequence). V lost 1 base to trimming and J lost 7 bases, with 10 bases between them. The CDR3 is 14 residues long. CDR3 loop: CASSQGLNYGELFF. Here the CDR3 DNA reads TGTGCCAGCAGCCAAGGCCTCAACTACGGGGAGCTGTTTTTT. The full variable domain, completed using reference TRBV3-1 and TRBJ2-2, is DTAVSQTPKYLVTQMGNDKSIKCEQNLGHDTMYWYKQDSKKFLKIMFSYNNKELIINETVPNRFSPKSPDKAHLNLHINSLELGDSAVYFCASSQGLNYGELFFGEGSRLTVL.

To note about this clonotype: This may be a read error: a much more frequent sequence differs by one nucleotide. The V call is TRBV29-1, the J call TRBJ1-5; a weak D match, TRBD1 (6 bases). Germline CDR1 reads SQVTM; CDR2 reads ANQGSEA. This CDR3 is 13 amino acids long. The CDR3 region is CSARGDGNQSQHF. The DNA for the CDR3 is TGCAGCGCTAGGGGGGACGGCAATCAGTCCCAGCATTTT.

The table lists this clonotype with many counts. In DNA form, the CDR3 reads TGCAGTGCGCCGGGACAGGGCAATCAGCCCCAGCATTTT. Encoded protein: CSAPGQGNQPQHF. This sequence joins TRBV20-1 and TRBJ1-5; 8 nucleotides align to TRBD1. This CDR3 contains 13 residues. J lost 2 bases, V lost 6 bases, and 3 bases had no gene match. Per germline, CDR1 DFQATT and CDR2 SNEGSKA (reference sequence).

This clonotype came up many times. This chain joins TRBV6-5 and TRBJ2-3; D is ambiguous. The CDR3 length is 17 residues. The germline V gene has CDR1 MNHEY and CDR2 SVGAGI. V was clipped by 6 bases and J by 0 bases, with 19 bases between them. This CDR3 is CASRPNLGSASTDTQYF. CDR3 coding DNA: TGTGCCAGCAGACCAAATCTAGGCAGTGCTAGCACAGATACGCAGTATTTT.

This clonotype was detected many times. This sequence joins TRBV6-6 and TRBJ2-7; the D gene could be TRBD1 or TRBD2 (6 bases each). The CDR3 covers 11 residues. Trimming removed 8 bases at V and 8 bases at J, with 13 bases between. Germline V gene lookup returns CDR1 MNHNY and CDR2 SVGAGI (reference sequence). As DNA, the CDR3 is TGTGCCAGCTTAAGGGGGGCCCAGCAGTACTTC. This codes for CASLRGAQQYF.

This clonotype was seen a handful of times. The chain carries TRBV29-1 and TRBJ2-5; D could derive from TRBD1 or TRBD2 (5 bases each). The CDR3 spans 13 residues. Germline CDR1 reads SQVTM; CDR2 reads ANQGSEA. The V gene lost 5 bases and the J gene lost 3 bases, with 13 bases spanning the gap. This CDR3 is CSVTRGVKETQYF. CDR3 sequence (DNA): TGCAGCGTTACTCGGGGCGTCAAAGAGACCCAGTACTTC.

This clonotype has a count of ten or more. The chain combines TRBV6-1 with TRBJ1-1; D may be TRBD1 (6 bases). Trimming shortened V by 8 bases and J by 0 bases, and 10 bases separated the two germline ends. CDR1 MNHNS and CDR2 SASEGT come from the germline V gene. The CDR3 is made up of 13 amino acids. CDR3 DNA sequence: TGTGCCAGCTTGGGACACATGAACACTGAAGCTTTCTTT. This translates into CASLGHMNTEAFF.

This clonotype has ten or more counts. The chain couples TRBV7-2 to TRBJ2-5; the D gene is possibly TRBD2 (6 bases). This CDR3 region has 16 residues. The germline CDR1 and CDR2 sequences are SGHTA and FQGNSA. Trimming pared 5 bases from V and 3 bases from J, leaving 19 bases between. CDR3 residues: CASSKVGGWGEETQYF. The DNA for the CDR3 is TGTGCCAGCAGCAAAGTCGGGGGATGGGGGGAAGAGACCCAGTACTTC.

This clonotype was counted many times. This rearrangement joins TRBV2 to TRBJ1-1; the D gene is possibly TRBD1 (6 bases). This CDR3 region has 13 residues. V was shortened by 5 bases and J by 6 bases, with 13 bases between the two germline ends. In germline, CDR1 is SNHLY, CDR2 FYNNEI. The DNA of the CDR3 is TGTGCCAGCAGTAAAAAAAACAGGGCTGAAGCTTTCTTT. This codes for CASSKKNRAEAFF.

This clonotype occurred many times. The V gene is TRBV19, the J gene TRBJ1-6; TRBD1 agrees at 9 bases. The CDR3 covers 15 residues. The junction had 5 bases not matched to a gene; V was cut back by 5 bases and J by 6 bases. Germline V gene data show CDR1 as LNHDA and CDR2 as SQIVND (reference sequence). In DNA, the CDR3 is TGTGCCAGTAGTGTTGGACAGGGGATTAATTCACCCCTCCACTTT. Its translation is CASSVGQGINSPLHF.

This clonotype was observed a handful of times. The chain joins TRBV28 to TRBJ2-7; D assignment may be TRBD1 or TRBD2 (5 bases each). CDR1 is MDHEN and CDR2 is SYDVKM in the germline V gene. The CDR3 contains 19 residues. V shed 6 bases and J shed 8 bases, with 35 bases lying between them. The chain's CDR3 is CASSRFQPTGDGGRAKQYF. In DNA, the CDR3 is TGTGCCAGCAGCCGCTTCCAGCCTACCGGGGATGGGGGACGAGCGAAGCAGTACTTC.

This clonotype was detected many times. The chain is built from TRBV7-2 and TRBJ2-5; D assignment may be TRBD1 or TRBD2 (5 bases each). V was clipped by 1 base and J by 4 bases, with 19 bases between them. Germline V gene data show CDR1 as SGHTA and CDR2 as FQGNSA. The CDR3 is 17 amino acids. CDR3 DNA sequence: TGTGCCAGCAGCTTAGGTCCCCCACCGGGGCCCTTAGAGACCCAGTACTTC. Translated, it gives CASSLGPPPGPLETQYF.

This clonotype has at least ten counts. This chain uses TRBV7-9 with TRBJ2-3; possible D gene TRBD1, 6 bases. This CDR3 has 13 amino acids. CDR1 and CDR2 from the germline V gene are SEHNR and FQNEAQ (reference sequence). Trimming took off 3 bases at V and 7 bases at J, with 11 bases between the two ends. CDR3 bases: TGTGCCAGCAGCTTGGAACAGGGAAATACGCAGTATTTT. Its protein is CASSLEQGNTQYF.

In this sample, this clonotype turned up many times. The chain is built from TRBV6-5 and TRBJ1-1; 7 bases line up with TRBD1. The CDR3 consists of 15 residues. V gave up 7 bases and J gave up 1 base; unmatched junction bases: 9. CDR1 MNHEY and CDR2 SVGAGI come from the germline V gene. This CDR3 is CASNPAGGWNTEAFF. The CDR3 DNA follows: TGTGCCAGCAACCCGGCAGGGGGTTGGAACACTGAAGCTTTCTTT.

This clonotype showed up many times. The chain combines TRBV7-9 with TRBJ1-1; the D is unclear. Trimming removed 3 bases at V and 4 bases at J, with 3 bases between. The V gene's germline CDR1 is SEHNR and CDR2 FQNEAQ (reference sequence). The CDR3 is 11 residues long. The CDR3 DNA reads as TGTGCCAGCAGCTTCAGCACTGAAGCTTTCTTT. Encoded protein: CASSFSTEAFF. Complete variable domain (other parts from reference TRBV7-9 and TRBJ1-1): DTGVSQNPRHKITKRGQNVTFRCDPISEHNRLYWYRQTLGQGPEFLTYFQNEAQLEKSRLLSDRFSAERPKGSFSTLEIQRTEQGDSAMYLCASSFSTEAFFGQGTRLTVV.

This clonotype came up a few times. The chain uses TRBV18 and TRBJ2-3; no reliable D call. CDR3 length: 16 amino acids. CDR1 is KGHSH, CDR2 LQKENI, per germline. V lost 3 bases to trimming and J lost 0 bases, with 13 bases between them. The CDR3 protein is CASSPFPGRSTDTQYF. DNA for the CDR3: TGTGCCAGCTCACCTTTTCCCGGGCGTAGCACAGATACGCAGTATTTT.